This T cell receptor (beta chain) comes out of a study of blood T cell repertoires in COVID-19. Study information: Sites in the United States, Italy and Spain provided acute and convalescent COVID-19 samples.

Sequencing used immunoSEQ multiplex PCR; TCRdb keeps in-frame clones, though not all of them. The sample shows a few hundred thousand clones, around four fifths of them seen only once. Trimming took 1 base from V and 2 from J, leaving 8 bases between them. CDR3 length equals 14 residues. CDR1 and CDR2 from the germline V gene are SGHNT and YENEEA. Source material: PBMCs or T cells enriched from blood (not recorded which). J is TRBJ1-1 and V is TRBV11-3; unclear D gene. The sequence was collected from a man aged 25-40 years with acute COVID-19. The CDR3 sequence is CASSLGSSNTEAFF. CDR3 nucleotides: TGTGCCAGCAGCTTAGGGAGTAGTAACACTGAAGCTTTCTTT.